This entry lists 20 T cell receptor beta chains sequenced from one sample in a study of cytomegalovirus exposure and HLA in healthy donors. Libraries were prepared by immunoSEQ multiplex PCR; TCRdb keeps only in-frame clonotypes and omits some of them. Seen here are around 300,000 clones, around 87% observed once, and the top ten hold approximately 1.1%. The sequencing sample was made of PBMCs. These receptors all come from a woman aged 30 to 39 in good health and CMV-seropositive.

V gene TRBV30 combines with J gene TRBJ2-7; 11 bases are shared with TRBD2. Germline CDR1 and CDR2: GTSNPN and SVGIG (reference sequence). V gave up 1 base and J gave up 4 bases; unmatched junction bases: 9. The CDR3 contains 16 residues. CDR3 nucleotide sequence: TGTGCCTGGAGTGAACTAGCGGGAGCGGGAGATTACGAGCAGTACTTC. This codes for CAWSELAGAGDYEQYF.

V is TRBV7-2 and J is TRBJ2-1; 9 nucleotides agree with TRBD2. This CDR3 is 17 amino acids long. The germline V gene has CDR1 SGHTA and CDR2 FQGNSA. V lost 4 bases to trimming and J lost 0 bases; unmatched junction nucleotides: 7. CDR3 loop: CASSSGRSGSSYNEQFF. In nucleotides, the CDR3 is TGTGCCAGCAGCTCGGGCCGTAGCGGGAGCTCCTACAATGAGCAGTTCTTC.

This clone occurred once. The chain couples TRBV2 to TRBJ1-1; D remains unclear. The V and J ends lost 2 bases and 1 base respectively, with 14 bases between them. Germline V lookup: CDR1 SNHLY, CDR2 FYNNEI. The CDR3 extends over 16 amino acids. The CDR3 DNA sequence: TGTGCCAGCAGTGAAAGGAGACATGGAGGGAACACTGAAGCTTTCTTT. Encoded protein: CASSERRHGGNTEAFF.

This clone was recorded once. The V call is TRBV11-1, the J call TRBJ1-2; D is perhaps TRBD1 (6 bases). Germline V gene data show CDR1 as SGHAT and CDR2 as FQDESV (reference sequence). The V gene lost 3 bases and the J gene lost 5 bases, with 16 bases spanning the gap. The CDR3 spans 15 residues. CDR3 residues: CASSFRGAGSYGYTF. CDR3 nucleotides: TGTGCCAGCAGCTTCAGGGGTGCGGGATCTTATGGCTACACCTTC. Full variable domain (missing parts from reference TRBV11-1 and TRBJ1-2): EAEVAQSPRYKITEKSQAVAFWCDPISGHATLYWYRQILGQGPELLVQFQDESVVDDSQLPKDRFSAERLKGVDSTLKIQPAELGDSAMYLCASSFRGAGSYGYTFGSGTRLTVV.

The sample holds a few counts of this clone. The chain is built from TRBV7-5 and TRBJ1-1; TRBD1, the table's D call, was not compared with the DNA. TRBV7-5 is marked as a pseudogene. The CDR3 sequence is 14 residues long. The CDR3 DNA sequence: TGTGTCAGAAACGGGGACAGGGGTGGCACTGAAGCTTTCTTT. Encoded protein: CVRNGDRGGTEAFF.

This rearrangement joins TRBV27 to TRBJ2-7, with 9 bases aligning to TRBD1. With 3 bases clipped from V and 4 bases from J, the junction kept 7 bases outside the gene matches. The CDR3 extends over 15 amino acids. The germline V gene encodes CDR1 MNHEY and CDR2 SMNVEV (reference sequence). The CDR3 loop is CASSFMGQGVYEQYF. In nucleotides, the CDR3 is TGTGCCAGCAGTTTTATGGGACAGGGTGTATACGAGCAGTACTTC.

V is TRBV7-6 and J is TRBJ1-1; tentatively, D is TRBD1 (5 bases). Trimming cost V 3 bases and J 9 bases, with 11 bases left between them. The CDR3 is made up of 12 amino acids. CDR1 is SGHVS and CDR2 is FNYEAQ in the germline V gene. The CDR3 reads CASSFVGTQAFF. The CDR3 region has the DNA TGTGCCAGCAGCTTTGTTGGGACGCAAGCTTTCTTT. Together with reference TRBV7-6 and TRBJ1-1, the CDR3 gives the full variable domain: GAGVSQSPRYKVTKRGQDVALRCDPISGHVSLYWYRQALGQGPEFLTYFNYEAQQDKSGLPNDRFSAERPEGSISTLTIQRTEQRDSAMYRCASSFVGTQAFFGQGTRLTVV.

The CDR3 region is CSVSMNTEAFF. In nucleotides, the CDR3 is TGCAGTGTTTCCATGAACACTGAAGCTTTCTTT. The V call is TRBV20-1, the J call TRBJ1-1; D unclear. The V gene's germline CDR1 is DFQATT and CDR2 SNEGSKA (reference sequence). The CDR3 covers 11 residues. Trimming took off 7 bases at V and 0 bases at J, with 6 bases between the two ends.

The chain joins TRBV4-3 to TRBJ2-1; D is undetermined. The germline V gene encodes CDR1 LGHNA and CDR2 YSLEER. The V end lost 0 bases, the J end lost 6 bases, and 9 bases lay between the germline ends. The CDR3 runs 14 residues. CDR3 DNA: TGCGCCAGCAGCCAAGAATCAGGTCGCAATGAGCAGTTCTTC. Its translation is CASSQESGRNEQFF.

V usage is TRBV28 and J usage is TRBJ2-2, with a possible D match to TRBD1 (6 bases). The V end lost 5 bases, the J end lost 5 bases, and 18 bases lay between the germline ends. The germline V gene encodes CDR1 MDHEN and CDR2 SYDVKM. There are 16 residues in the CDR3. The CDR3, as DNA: TGTGCCAGCAGTCACCCGGCCGGGACATTTACCGGGGAGCTGTTTTTT. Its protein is CASSHPAGTFTGELFF.

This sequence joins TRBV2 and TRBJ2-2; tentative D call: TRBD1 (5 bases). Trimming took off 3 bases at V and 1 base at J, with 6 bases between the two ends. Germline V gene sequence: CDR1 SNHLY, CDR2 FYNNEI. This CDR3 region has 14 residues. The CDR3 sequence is CASSEQGNTGELFF. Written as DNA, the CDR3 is TGTGCCAGCAGTGAGCAGGGGAACACCGGGGAGCTGTTTTTT. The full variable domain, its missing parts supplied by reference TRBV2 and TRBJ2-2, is EPEVTQTPSHQVTQMGQEVILRCVPISNHLYFYWYRQILGQKVEFLVSFYNNEISEKSEIFDDQFSVERPDGSNFTLKIRSTKLEDSAMYFCASSEQGNTGELFFGEGSRLTVL.

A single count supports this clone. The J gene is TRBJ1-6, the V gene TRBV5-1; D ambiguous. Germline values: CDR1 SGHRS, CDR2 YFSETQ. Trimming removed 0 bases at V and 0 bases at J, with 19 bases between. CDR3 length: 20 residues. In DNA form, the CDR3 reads TGCGCCAGCAGCTTGGGATCGTCCGGGAGGAGAGGCTCCTATAATTCACCCCTCCACTTT. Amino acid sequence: CASSLGSSGRRGSYNSPLHF.

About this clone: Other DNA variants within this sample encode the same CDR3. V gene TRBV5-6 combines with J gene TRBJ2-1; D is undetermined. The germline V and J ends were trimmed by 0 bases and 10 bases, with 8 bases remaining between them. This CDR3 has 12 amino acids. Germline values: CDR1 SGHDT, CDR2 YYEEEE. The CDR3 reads CASSLGRGEQFF. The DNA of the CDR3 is TGTGCCAGCAGCTTGGGCCGAGGCGAGCAGTTCTTC.

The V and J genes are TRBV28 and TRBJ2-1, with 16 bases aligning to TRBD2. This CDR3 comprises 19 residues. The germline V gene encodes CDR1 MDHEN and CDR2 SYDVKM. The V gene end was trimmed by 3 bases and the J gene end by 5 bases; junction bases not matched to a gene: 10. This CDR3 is CASSFQPGTSGGVDNEQFF. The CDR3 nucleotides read TGTGCCAGCAGTTTCCAACCCGGGACTAGCGGGGGGGTCGACAATGAGCAGTTCTTC.

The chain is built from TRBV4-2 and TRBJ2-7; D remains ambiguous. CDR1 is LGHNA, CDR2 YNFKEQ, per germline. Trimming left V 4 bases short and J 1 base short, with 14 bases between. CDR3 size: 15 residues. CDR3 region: CASSPNGLGSYEQYF. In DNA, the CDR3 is TGTGCCAGCAGCCCTAACGGTCTCGGGTCCTACGAGCAGTACTTC.

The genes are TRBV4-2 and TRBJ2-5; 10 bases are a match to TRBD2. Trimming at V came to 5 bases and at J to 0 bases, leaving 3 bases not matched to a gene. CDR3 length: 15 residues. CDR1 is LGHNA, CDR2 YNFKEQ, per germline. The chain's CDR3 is CASSETSGYQETQYF. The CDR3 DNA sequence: TGTGCCAGCAGCGAGACTAGCGGGTACCAAGAGACCCAGTACTTC.

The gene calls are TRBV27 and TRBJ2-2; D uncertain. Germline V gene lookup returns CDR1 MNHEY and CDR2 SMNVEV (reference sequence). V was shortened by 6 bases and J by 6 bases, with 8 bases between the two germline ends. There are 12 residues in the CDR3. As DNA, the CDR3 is TGTGCCAGCAGCGGGCAGCCCGGGGAGCTGTTTTTT. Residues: CASSGQPGELFF.

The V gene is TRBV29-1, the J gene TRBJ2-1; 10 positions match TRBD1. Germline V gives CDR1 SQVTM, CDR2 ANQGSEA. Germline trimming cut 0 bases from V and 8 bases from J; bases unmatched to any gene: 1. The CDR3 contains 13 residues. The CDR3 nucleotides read TGCAGCGTTGAAGATGGGACAGGGGATGAGCAGTTCTTC. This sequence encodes CSVEDGTGDEQFF.

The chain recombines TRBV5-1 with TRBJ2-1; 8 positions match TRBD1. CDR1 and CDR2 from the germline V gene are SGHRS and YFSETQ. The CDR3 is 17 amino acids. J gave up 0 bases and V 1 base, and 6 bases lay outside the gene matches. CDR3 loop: CASSLTTGAGSYNEQFF. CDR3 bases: TGCGCCAGCAGCTTGACGACAGGGGCCGGCTCCTACAATGAGCAGTTCTTC.

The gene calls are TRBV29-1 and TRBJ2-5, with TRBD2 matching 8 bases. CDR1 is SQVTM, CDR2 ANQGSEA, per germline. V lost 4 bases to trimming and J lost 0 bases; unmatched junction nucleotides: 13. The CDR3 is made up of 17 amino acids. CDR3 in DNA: TGCAGCGTTGGCCTAAAGATTTCGGGGGGGTACCAAGAGACCCAGTACTTC. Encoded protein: CSVGLKISGGYQETQYF.